This T cell receptor (beta chain) was retrieved from a study of T cell responses to AZD1222 COVID-19 vaccine. The study, taken as a whole, reports: It should be noted that donors were predominantly white British and more often female, and clonal diversity was possibly underestimated. Only a handful of AZD1222 recipients, more than 5 in all, had baseline seropositivity.

The assay was immunoSEQ multiplex PCR, and TCRdb's table has in-frame clones only and misses some. The sample holds about 60,000 clones; about 83% are singletons and the top ten take around 7.5%. The table lists this clone with a count of one. Its antigen remains unknown. V lost 1 base to trimming and J lost 8 bases; unmatched junction nucleotides: 2. The CDR3 is 13 amino acids. CDR1 SEHNR and CDR2 FQNEAQ come from the germline V gene (reference sequence). The sequence was collected from an adult in good health. The chain couples TRBV7-9 to TRBJ2-1; TRBD2 aligns across 7 bases. Source: peripheral blood, taken on day 0 of AZD1222 vaccination. The CDR3 loop reads CASSLERGHEQFF. DNA of the CDR3: TGTGCCAGCAGCTTAGAGCGGGGACATGAGCAGTTCTTC.